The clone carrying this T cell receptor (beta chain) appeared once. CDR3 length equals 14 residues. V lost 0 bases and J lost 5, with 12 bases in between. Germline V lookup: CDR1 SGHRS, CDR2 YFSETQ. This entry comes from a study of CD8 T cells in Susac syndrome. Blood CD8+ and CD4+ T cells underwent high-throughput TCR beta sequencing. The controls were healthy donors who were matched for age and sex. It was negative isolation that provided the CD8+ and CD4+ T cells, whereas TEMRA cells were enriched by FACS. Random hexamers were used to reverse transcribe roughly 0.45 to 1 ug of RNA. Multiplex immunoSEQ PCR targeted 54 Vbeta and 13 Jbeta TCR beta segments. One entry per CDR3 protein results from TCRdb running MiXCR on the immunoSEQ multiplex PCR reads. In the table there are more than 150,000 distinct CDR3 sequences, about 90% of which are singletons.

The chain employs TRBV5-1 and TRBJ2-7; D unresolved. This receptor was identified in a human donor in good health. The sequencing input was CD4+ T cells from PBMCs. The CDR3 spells CASSLVGRTHEQYF. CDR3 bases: TGCGCCAGCAGCTTGGTCGGCAGGACGCACGAGCAGTACTTC.